Sequencing of this T cell receptor beta chain was carried out in a study of identical twins. The CDR3 is 13 residues long. Germline CDR1 is LNHDA and CDR2 is SQIVND (reference sequence). The trim removed 7 bases at V and 3 bases at J, leaving 5 bases unmatched. TCRdb ran MiXCR on the 5' RACE reads and lists one entry per CDR3 protein. In the table there are some 760,000 distinct CDR3 sequences, 18% of which are singletons. Separately, the same data were catalogued under a study of T cells expressing NK-cell markers.

This chain uses TRBV19 with TRBJ2-7; 8 positions match TRBD1. This clonotype originated in a woman aged 18-30 years in good health. The specimen sequenced was PBMCs. The CDR3 loop is CASTGTGYYEQYF. The CDR3 DNA sequence: TGTGCCAGTACTGGGACAGGATACTACGAGCAGTACTTC.